These 30 T cell receptor beta chains came from one sample sequenced in a study of T-cell memory formation after mild COVID-19. TCRdb analysed the 5' RACE reads with MiXCR anew, one entry per CDR3 protein. The sample gives around 300,000 distinct CDR3 sequences, 13% of which show up once; about a fifth is in the top ten. Sequenced: PBMCs or a T cell subset sorted from them (not recorded which). Receptor source: a man aged 18 to 30 who had mild COVID-19 (a few samples of this study predate the infection). Cell type and time point are not known.

This chain uses TRBV9 with TRBJ2-1; no reliable D call. V gave up 0 bases and J gave up 7 bases, with 11 bases separating them. Germline CDR1 and CDR2: SGDLS and YYNGEE. This CDR3 is 14 amino acids long. The CDR3 protein is CASSVEGYGNEQFF. DNA for the CDR3: TGTGCCAGCAGCGTAGAAGGTTACGGTAATGAGCAGTTCTTC.

The sample holds a few counts of this clonotype. The rearrangement joins TRBV7-9 to TRBJ2-3; 11 positions match TRBD2. The ends lost 4 bases at V and 6 bases at J; junction bases unmatched: 6. The CDR3 has 15 residues. Germline CDR1 SEHNR, CDR2 FQNEAQ (reference sequence). CDR3 bases: TGTGCCAGCAGCTCCGTACTAGCGGGGGCTGATACGCAGTATTTT. It yields the protein CASSSVLAGADTQYF.

This clonotype was detected ten times or more. V gene TRBV4-1 combines with J gene TRBJ2-7, with D tentatively TRBD1 (5 bases). V was clipped by 0 bases and J by 3 bases, with 12 bases between them. CDR1 MGHRA and CDR2 YSYEKL come from the germline V gene. The CDR3 extends over 15 amino acids. The CDR3 region has the DNA TGCGCCAGCAGCCAAGATCGAGACAGCTTCTACGAGCAGTACTTC. As protein: CASSQDRDSFYEQYF.

The table lists this clonotype with a few counts. J is TRBJ2-7 and V is TRBV6-5, with 8 positions matching TRBD2. The CDR3 has 15 amino acids. The V gene end was trimmed by 0 bases and the J gene end by 4 bases; junction bases not matched to a gene: 5. CDR1 is MNHEY, CDR2 SVGAGI, per germline. CDR3 protein: CASSYSREEEYEQYV. In nucleotides, the CDR3 is TGTGCCAGCAGTTACTCGCGGGAGGAAGAGTACGAGCAGTACGTC.

This clonotype was counted only a few times. The rearrangement links TRBV12-3 or TRBV12-4 to TRBJ2-2; D possibly corresponds to TRBD1 (6 bases). This CDR3 is 14 amino acids long. V shed 6 bases and J shed 4 bases, with 12 bases lying between them. CDR3 loop: CASRLQGRTGELFF. The CDR3 DNA is TGTGCCAGCAGACTTCAGGGGCGCACCGGGGAGCTGTTTTTT.

The rearrangement links TRBV5-1 to TRBJ1-1, with D perhaps TRBD1 (5 bases). The V gene's germline CDR1 is SGHRS and CDR2 YFSETQ. The V end lost 3 bases, the J end lost 11 bases, and 14 bases lay between the germline ends. CDR3 length: 12 residues. CDR3 in DNA: TGCGCCAGCAGCTGGGGGGGGAAGCAGGCTTTCTTT. Translation gives CASSWGGKQAFF.

The chain is built from TRBV19 and TRBJ2-3; 10 nucleotides match TRBD1. Germline-derived CDR1 and CDR2 are LNHDA and SQIVND (reference sequence). Trimming removed 7 bases from V and 1 base from J; junction bases left unmatched: 2. CDR3 size: 14 residues. The CDR3 DNA reads TGTGCCAGTAATGACAGGGGGCGCACAGATACGCAGTATTTT. Encoded protein: CASNDRGRTDTQYF.

This chain uses TRBV20-1 with TRBJ1-5, with 10 nucleotides matching TRBD1. Per the germline V gene, CDR1 is DFQATT and CDR2 is SNEGSKA (reference sequence). The V segment lost 1 base and the J segment 0 bases; nucleotides outside the gene matches: 9. The CDR3 extends over 18 amino acids. Written as DNA, the CDR3 is TGCAGTGCTAGAGGGGCCTCCGGGACAGGGGATAGCAATCAGCCCCAGCATTTT. It is translated as CSARGASGTGDSNQPQHF.

The genes are TRBV20-1 and TRBJ1-6, with a possible D match to TRBD1 (6 bases). V lost 5 bases and J 7 bases, leaving 15 bases between the germline ends. CDR1 and CDR2 from the germline V gene are DFQATT and SNEGSKA (reference sequence). This CDR3 has 14 amino acids. The CDR3 protein is CSAGTGQRNSPLHF. The CDR3 bases are TGCAGTGCTGGCACAGGACAGAGAAATTCACCCCTCCACTTT.

This clonotype was seen repeatedly, ten times or more. This chain links TRBV10-3 with TRBJ1-5; D perhaps matches TRBD1 (5 bases). This CDR3 has 16 amino acids. Germline V lookup: CDR1 ENHRY, CDR2 SYGVKD. Trimming removed 0 bases from V and 3 bases from J, with 12 bases in between. CDR3 coding DNA: TGTGCCATCAGTGAGTCTTCTTGGACAACCAATCAGCCCCAGCATTTT. Its translation: CAISESSWTTNQPQHF.

The chain couples TRBV7-2 to TRBJ1-5; perhaps TRBD1 as D (6 bases). The CDR3 contains 15 residues. Per the germline V gene, CDR1 is SGHTA and CDR2 is FQGNSA. V was cut by 5 bases and J by 3 bases, with 14 bases left in between. The CDR3, as DNA: TGTGCCAGCAGCGCCAGGGGAGTATACAATCAGCCCCAGCATTTT. Its protein product is CASSARGVYNQPQHF.

This clonotype showed up just a few times. This sequence joins TRBV6-2 or TRBV6-3 and TRBJ1-1; D is possibly TRBD1 (5 bases). V was pared by 7 bases and J by 3 bases, with 9 bases between. The CDR3 extends over 12 amino acids. Looked up from germline, CDR1 is MNHEY and CDR2 is SVGEGT. The DNA for the CDR3 is TGTGCCAGCATGGGGGGATACACTGAAGCTTTCTTT. This translates into CASMGGYTEAFF.

This rearrangement joins TRBV7-9 to TRBJ2-2; TRBD1 matches 7 bases. V shed 5 bases, J shed 3 bases, and the junction held 9 bases outside the gene matches. CDR1 is SEHNR and CDR2 is FQNEAQ in the germline V gene (reference sequence). The CDR3 loop spans 16 amino acids. CDR3 DNA: TGTGCCAGCAGCGGGGACAGTCAGTTATACACCGGGGAGCTGTTTTTT. The encoded protein is CASSGDSQLYTGELFF.

CDR3 sequence (DNA): TGCAGTGCTGGACAGAGACTCCAAGAGACCCAGTACTTC. Its protein product is CSAGQRLQETQYF. This chain uses TRBV20-1 with TRBJ2-5, with D maybe TRBD1 (6 bases). Germline V lookup: CDR1 DFQATT, CDR2 SNEGSKA (reference sequence). The germline V and J ends were trimmed by 5 bases and 1 base, with 11 bases remaining between them. This CDR3 has 13 residues.

This chain connects TRBV7-3 to TRBJ2-2; no definite D call. Germline V gene sequence: CDR1 SGHTA, CDR2 FQGTGA. This CDR3 region has 12 residues. Deletions cut 5 bases from V and 7 bases from J, with 8 bases between. CDR3 in DNA: TGTGCCAGCAGCCCTTCCAGCGGGGAGCTGTTTTTT. Translation: CASSPSSGELFF.

The CDR3 nucleotides are TGCAGCGTTGGGGGTCGGAGCCCTGAAGCTTTCTTT. The encoded protein is CSVGGRSPEAFF. The V gene is TRBV29-1, the J gene TRBJ1-1; no reliable D call. The CDR3 extends over 12 amino acids. The germline V gene encodes CDR1 SQVTM and CDR2 ANQGSEA. The germline V and J ends were trimmed by 4 bases and 6 bases, with 12 bases remaining between them.

This clonotype has just a few counts. The chain joins TRBV12-3 or TRBV12-4 to TRBJ1-5; no clear D. Trimming removed 2 bases from V and 6 bases from J, with 5 bases in between. The CDR3 has 12 residues. The CDR3, as DNA: TGTGCCAGCAGTTTATCGACTCAGCCCCAGCATTTT. Its protein is CASSLSTQPQHF.

This clonotype was found a few times. This chain uses TRBV27 with TRBJ2-1, with D tentatively TRBD1 (7 bases). The CDR3 length is 15 residues. The V gene lost 2 bases and the J gene lost 2 bases, with 10 bases spanning the gap. CDR1 is MNHEY and CDR2 is SMNVEV in the germline V gene (reference sequence). CDR3 region: CASSLQGGTYNEQFF. CDR3 DNA sequence: TGTGCCAGCAGTTTACAGGGGGGCACCTACAATGAGCAGTTCTTC.

The V and J genes are TRBV5-1 and TRBJ2-1; D unresolved. Germline V lookup: CDR1 SGHRS, CDR2 YFSETQ. V was trimmed by 5 bases and J by 0 bases, leaving 12 bases between them. CDR3 length: 15 amino acids. This chain's CDR3 is CASRTDPVSYNEQFF. The CDR3 DNA follows: TGCGCCAGCAGAACGGACCCCGTCTCCTACAATGAGCAGTTCTTC.

This clonotype has only a few counts. This chain uses TRBV24-1 with TRBJ2-2, with TRBD1 matching over 10 bases. Germline values: CDR1 KGHDR, CDR2 SFDVKD. The CDR3 runs 18 residues. V gave up 4 bases and J gave up 1 base; unmatched junction bases: 8. The CDR3 sequence: CATSETTGGGWNTGELFF. In nucleotides, the CDR3 is TGTGCCACCAGTGAAACGACAGGGGGCGGATGGAACACCGGGGAGCTGTTTTTT.

The chain recombines TRBV7-2 with TRBJ2-7; D uncertain. CDR3 length: 12 residues. V was pared by 5 bases and J by 4 bases, with 9 bases between. Per the germline V gene, CDR1 is SGHTA and CDR2 is FQGNSA. CDR3 protein: CASSGGTYEQYF. DNA for the CDR3: TGTGCCAGCAGCGGTGGAACTTACGAGCAGTACTTC.

This clonotype was found a few times. The chain joins TRBV7-6 to TRBJ1-3, with 8 bases lining up with TRBD1. CDR3 length: 15 amino acids. Germline V gene data show CDR1 as SGHVS and CDR2 as FNYEAQ. Trimming removed 5 bases from V and 2 bases from J; junction bases left unmatched: 5. CDR3 residues: CASSPRTGTGNTIYF. For the CDR3, the DNA is TGTGCCAGCAGCCCAAGGACAGGGACTGGAAACACCATATATTTT.

This clonotype has only a few counts. This sequence joins TRBV7-2 and TRBJ2-1; TRBD1 aligns across 7 bases. The CDR3 contains 13 residues. Germline CDR1 and CDR2: SGHTA and FQGNSA. V was pared by 4 bases and J by 8 bases, with 5 bases of the junction left unmatched. The CDR3 DNA reads TGTGCCAGCAGCTCCAACAGGGGCGATGAGCAGTTCTTC. Translated: CASSSNRGDEQFF.

This clonotype occurred a few times. This CDR3 is CASSQEWRTSDGDTQYF. CDR3 bases: TGCGCCAGCAGCCAAGAATGGAGGACTAGCGATGGGGATACGCAGTATTTT. The chain links TRBV4-3 to TRBJ2-3; TRBD2 agrees at 9 bases. This CDR3 is built from 17 residues. The ends lost 0 bases at V and 6 bases at J; junction bases unmatched: 10. Germline V lookup: CDR1 LGHNA, CDR2 YSLEER.

This clonotype was seen a handful of times. The J gene is TRBJ2-7, the V gene TRBV6-5, with D perhaps TRBD2 (5 bases). This CDR3 comprises 12 residues. The germline gives CDR1 MNHEY, CDR2 SVGAGI. Trimming took off 5 bases at V and 7 bases at J, with 12 bases between the two ends. The CDR3, as DNA: TGTGCCAGCAGTACCCCCCCGGGGGAGCAGTACGTC. The encoded protein is CASSTPPGEQYV.

This clonotype was found a few times. The chain combines TRBV4-1 with TRBJ2-5; weak D call: TRBD2 (6 bases). Trimming stripped 4 bases from V and 5 bases from J, with 20 bases between. The CDR3 runs to 16 residues. Germline V lookup: CDR1 MGHRA, CDR2 YSYEKL. The CDR3 DNA is TGCGCCAGCAGCCCGGGACTTGGCCTTTTGGGTGAGACCCAGTACTTC. This encodes CASSPGLGLLGETQYF.

The chain is built from TRBV9 and TRBJ1-6; maybe TRBD1 (5 bases). Between the trimmed V and J ends, which lost 6 bases and 0 bases, there was a span of 10 bases. The CDR3 loop spans 15 amino acids. Germline V lookup: CDR1 SGDLS, CDR2 YYNGEE. The CDR3 is CASKEGSSYNSPLHF. CDR3 sequence (DNA): TGTGCCAGCAAGGAGGGGAGCTCCTATAATTCACCCCTCCACTTT.

Ten or more counts support this clonotype. The rearrangement links TRBV4-3 to TRBJ2-2; D gene unclear. CDR1 is LGHNA and CDR2 is YSLEER in the germline V gene. There are 14 residues in the CDR3. Trimming pared 0 bases from V and 2 bases from J, leaving 4 bases between. This chain's CDR3 is CASSQESNTGELFF. The CDR3 DNA follows: TGCGCCAGCAGCCAAGAAAGTAACACCGGGGAGCTGTTTTTT.

A few counts support this clonotype. V and J are TRBV7-3 and TRBJ1-3; D might be TRBD1 (6 bases). Germline CDR1 is SGHTA and CDR2 is FQGTGA. This CDR3 has 14 residues. Trimming took off 5 bases at V and 4 bases at J, with 12 bases between the two ends. The CDR3 nucleotides are TGTGCCAGCAGCGCCGGGGGGCCGGGAAACACCATATATTTT. As protein: CASSAGGPGNTIYF. Based on the CDR3 plus reference TRBV7-3 and TRBJ1-3, the full variable domain is GAGVSQTPSNKVTEKGKYVELRCDPISGHTALYWYRQSLGQGPEFLIYFQGTGAADDSGLPNDRFFAVRPEGSVSTLKIQRTERGDSAVYLCASSAGGPGNTIYFGEGSWLTVV.

In this sample, this clonotype turned up a few times. The CDR3 sequence is CASSLAGTGAKTQYF. The DNA for the CDR3 is TGTGCCAGCAGTTTAGCGGGGACAGGGGCCAAGACCCAGTACTTC. The V and J genes are TRBV12-3 or TRBV12-4 and TRBJ2-5; 10 bases fit TRBD1. The CDR3 is 15 residues long. J lost 6 bases, V lost 0 bases, and 4 bases had no gene match.